Listed below are T cell receptor beta chains from one sample, sequenced in a study of T cell repertoires in cytomegalovirus infection. One entry per CDR3 protein, called by TCRdb with MiXCR from the reads. The table has 160,000 or so distinct CDR3 sequences, around 20% seen once. Sequencing input: PBMCs. Source of these receptors: a human donor in good health (CMV status not recorded). Some clones in this sample may be carry-over from other donors' samples. CDR3s include the opening cysteine and the closing phenylalanine or tryptophan. The D gene is left open where the match is weak. A row's size may be missing; if present it is once, few, many or a size class.

TRBJ1-3 16 NA few TRBV4-1 CASSHGPGSSGNTIYF TGCGCCAGCAGCCATGGGCCGGGGAGCTCTGGAAACACCATATATTTT
TRBJ1-2 13 NA few TRBV9 CASSQDTNYGYTF TGTGCCAGCAGCCAGGACACCAACTATGGCTACACCTTC
TRBJ2-1 14 NA few TRBV7-6 CASSASPVGNEQFF TGTGCCAGCAGCGCCAGCCCAGTGGGGAATGAGCAGTTCTTC
TRBJ2-1 18 TRBD2 once TRBV6-1 CASRPEGGLAGGGNEQFF TGTGCCAGCAGACCAGAAGGGGGACTAGCGGGAGGAGGGAATGAGCAGTTCTTC
TRBJ2-3 17 TRBD2 many TRBV7-2 CASSSWTSGRFADTQYF TGTGCCAGCAGCTCATGGACTAGCGGGAGATTCGCAGATACGCAGTATTTT
TRBJ2-3 15 TRBD1 many TRBV7-2 CASRKDRGSTDTQYF TGTGCCAGCAGAAAGGACAGGGGCAGCACAGATACGCAGTATTTT
TRBJ2-6 13 NA NA TRBV24-1 CATYSSGANVLTF TGTGCCACCTACAGCTCTGGGGCCAACGTCCTGACTTTC
TRBJ1-6 14 NA NA TRBV6-1 CASSLEAFRSPLHF TGTGCCAGCAGCCTAGAGGCGTTTAGGTCACCCCTCCACTTT
TRBJ2-3 15 NA NA TRBV14 CASSTRQDRTDTQYF TGTGCCAGCAGCACACGGCAGGATCGCACAGATACGCAGTATTTT
TRBJ1-1 14 NA few TRBV2 CASSDWGLNTEAFF TGTGCCAGCAGTGACTGGGGCCTGAACACTGAAGCTTTCTTT
TRBJ2-1 15 TRBD2 many TRBV28 CASSLGLAGVLEQFF TGTGCCAGCAGTCTAGGACTAGCGGGAGTCTTAGAGCAGTTCTTC
TRBJ1-1 13 NA few TRBV7-9 CASSTQVNTEAFF TGTGCCAGCAGCACACAGGTGAACACTGAAGCTTTCTTT
TRBJ1-1 14 NA NA TRBV28 CASTGTPEGTEAFF TGTGCCAGCACTGGGACACCGGAGGGGACTGAAGCTTTCTTT
TRBJ2-6 17 NA many TRBV7-9 CASSFRGSYSGANVLTF TGTGCCAGCAGCTTTCGTGGCAGCTACTCTGGGGCCAACGTCCTGACTTTC
TRBJ1-2 15 NA few TRBV7-4 CASSLSLVGAYGYTF TGTGCCAGCAGCTTGAGTTTAGTAGGCGCCTATGGCTACACCTTC
TRBJ2-1 14 NA NA TRBV5-1 CASSLTLQGNEQFF TGCGCCAGCAGCTTGACCCTTCAGGGGAATGAGCAGTTCTTC
TRBJ2-7 13 NA few TRBV28 CASSSPSPYEQYF TGTGCCAGCAGTTCCCCCAGCCCCTACGAGCAGTACTTC
TRBJ2-3 15 TRBD2 NA TRBV7-8 CASSPWAGGTDTQYF TGTGCCAGCAGCCCTTGGGCGGGGGGCACAGATACGCAGTATTTT
TRBJ2-1 18 TRBD2 few TRBV11-2 CASRGGLAGSRSYNEQFF TGTGCCAGCAGGGGGGGGTTAGCGGGCAGCCGATCCTACAATGAGCAGTTCTTC
TRBJ2-7 13 TRBD1 NA TRBV7-2 CASSSGQGGEQYF TGTGCCAGCAGCTCTGGACAGGGGGGGGAGCAGTACTTC
TRBJ2-5 13 TRBD2 NA TRBV20-1 CSLAGGPQETQYF TGCAGCCTAGCGGGGGGTCCCCAAGAGACCCAGTACTTC
TRBJ2-6 20 TRBD1 many TRBV6-5 CASSYSRQGAPDVGANVLTF TGTGCCAGCAGTTACTCGAGGCAGGGGGCTCCCGATGTTGGGGCCAACGTCCTGACTTTC
TRBJ2-1 16 NA NA TRBV28 CASPPQTHSSYNEQFF TGTGCCAGCCCTCCCCAGACACACAGCTCCTACAATGAGCAGTTCTTC
TRBJ1-6 15 NA NA TRBV7-9 CASSSQNGLNSPLHF TGTGCCAGCAGCAGCCAGAACGGGCTTAATTCACCCCTCCACTTT
TRBJ2-2 14 NA once TRBV5-4 CASRPGGSAGELFF TGTGCCAGCAGACCAGGGGGGAGCGCCGGGGAGCTGTTTTTT
TRBJ2-1 14 TRBD1 NA TRBV14 CASSQSRGFTEQFF TGTGCCAGCAGCCAATCCAGGGGGTTCACTGAGCAGTTCTTC
TRBJ2-1 15 TRBD2 few TRBV25-1 CASSILAGAGNEQFF TGTGCCAGCAGTATCCTAGCGGGGGCCGGGAATGAGCAGTTCTTC
TRBJ1-2 14 NA many TRBV7-2 CASSLVSRPYGYTF TGTGCCAGCAGCTTAGTGAGCAGACCTTATGGCTACACCTTC
TRBJ2-2 14 TRBD2 NA TRBV20-1 CSASREANTGELFF TGCAGTGCTTCGCGGGAGGCGAACACCGGGGAGCTGTTTTTT
TRBJ1-5 14 NA NA TRBV12-3/TRBV12-4 CASSMGLRHQPQHF TGTGCCAGCAGTATGGGACTTCGACATCAGCCCCAGCATTTT
TRBJ1-1 13 NA few TRBV20-1 CSARGGRGSEAFF TGCAGTGCTAGAGGAGGCAGGGGAAGTGAAGCTTTCTTT
TRBJ2-7 16 TRBD2 once TRBV9 CASSAGLAGVGYEQYF TGTGCCAGCAGCGCCGGACTAGCGGGGGTTGGCTACGAGCAGTACTTC
TRBJ2-2 15 NA few TRBV5-5 CASSFYPGDTGELFF TGTGCCAGCAGCTTTTACCCGGGAGACACCGGGGAGCTGTTTTTT
TRBJ2-6 18 TRBD1 few TRBV5-1 CASKWTGGSSSGANVLTF TGCGCCAGCAAATGGACAGGGGGTTCCAGCTCTGGGGCCAACGTCCTGACTTTC
TRBJ2-7 15 TRBD2 many TRBV7-8 CASSLQSGSSSEQYF TGTGCCAGCAGCTTACAAAGCGGGAGCTCCTCCGAGCAGTACTTC
TRBJ1-1 13 NA many TRBV7-3 CASSLQFNTEAFF TGTGCCAGCAGCTTACAGTTTAACACTGAAGCTTTCTTT
TRBJ1-3 14 NA few TRBV18 CASSPDGDPGTIYF TGTGCCAGCTCACCTGACGGGGACCCCGGAACCATATATTTT
TRBJ1-2 9 NA NA TRBV7-6 CADAEGYTF TGTGCCGACGCTGAGGGCTACACCTTC
TRBJ2-3 12 TRBD2 once TRBV29-1 CSFLADTDTQYF TGCAGTTTTCTAGCGGACACAGATACGCAGTATTTT
TRBJ1-2 14 TRBD1 NA TRBV28 CASSPSQGWHGYTF TGTGCCAGCAGTCCCTCACAGGGGTGGCATGGCTACACCTTC
TRBJ2-1 13 NA few TRBV28 CASSFSLGIEQFF TGTGCCAGCAGTTTTTCGTTGGGTATTGAGCAGTTCTTC
TRBJ2-3 13 NA NA TRBV6-5 CASSYSFSDTQYF TGTGCCAGCAGTTATTCCTTCTCAGATACGCAGTATTTT
TRBJ2-5 12 NA NA TRBV29-1 CSVEVGQETQYF TGCAGCGTTGAGGTTGGGCAAGAGACCCAGTACTTC
TRBJ1-2 11 NA many TRBV7-3 CASSNGKGYTF TGTGCCAGCAGCAACGGGAAGGGCTACACCTTC